One sample yielded the 28 T cell receptor beta chains listed below, sequenced in a study of control samples from healthy donors and cancer patients (dated by TCRdb to about 2020). Preparation of the library involved the immunoSEQ multiplex PCR assay. TCRdb's version of the immuneACCESS table is confined to in-frame rearrangements and falls short of the full clone set. An unresolved V gene accounts for under half of the shortfall where checked; the remainder is of unknown origin. This sample gives approximately 19,000 clones in total; under 90% of them show up just once. The biggest ten clones account for about 29% of the sample. Sequenced input: PBMCs. The receptors come from a woman in her 70s with lung cancer.

The chain links TRBV21-1 to TRBJ2-7; TRBD2, as called in the table, went unchecked against the DNA. TRBV21-1 is flagged as a pseudogene. CDR3 length: 16 residues. DNA for the CDR3: TGTGCCAGCAGCAAAAGGACTAGCGAAACCCTCCACGAGCAGTACTTC. The encoded protein is CASSKRTSETLHEQYF.

J is TRBJ1-5 and V is TRBV29-1; 9 bases fit TRBD1. Per germline, CDR1 SQVTM and CDR2 ANQGSEA. There are 12 residues in the CDR3. The V and J ends lost 5 bases and 7 bases, in that order; junction bases with no gene match: 3. This CDR3 is CSVRDRAQPQHF. The CDR3 DNA reads as TGCAGCGTTCGGGACAGGGCACAGCCCCAGCATTTT.

This chain connects TRBV19 to TRBJ1-2; the D gene is possibly TRBD1 (5 bases). Between the trimmed V and J ends, which lost 7 bases and 6 bases, there was a span of 15 bases. The CDR3 loop spans 13 amino acids. The germline V gene has CDR1 LNHDA and CDR2 SQIVND (reference sequence). CDR3 in DNA: TGTGCCAGTACCCACCGGGACTTCAATGGCTACACCTTC. This codes for CASTHRDFNGYTF.

The gene calls are TRBV9 and TRBJ1-1; D unclear. Germline V gene lookup returns CDR1 SGDLS and CDR2 YYNGEE. V was clipped by 6 bases and J by 5 bases, with 14 bases between them. There are 13 residues in the CDR3. In DNA, the CDR3 is TGTGCCAGCACCCGAGAAAGAGGAACTGAAGCTTTCTTT. Its protein product is CASTRERGTEAFF. The whole variable domain, remainder taken from reference TRBV9 and TRBJ1-1, is DSGVTQTPKHLITATGQRVTLRCSPRSGDLSVYWYQQSLDQGLQFLIQYYNGEERAKGNILERFSAQQFPDLHSELNLSSLELGDSALYFCASTRERGTEAFFGQGTRLTVV.

The chain joins TRBV7-2 to TRBJ1-1; D ambiguous. Germline loops: CDR1 SGHTA, CDR2 FQGNSA. V was pared by 1 base and J by 7 bases, with 10 bases between. CDR3 length: 13 residues. The CDR3 is CASSLGPRSEAFF. The CDR3 DNA follows: TGTGCCAGCAGCTTAGGTCCAAGGAGTGAAGCTTTCTTT.

The V and J genes are TRBV28 and TRBJ1-5; D possibly corresponds to TRBD1 (5 bases). With 5 bases removed from V and 2 bases from J, the gap between germline ends came to 10 bases. Germline V CDR1 and CDR2: MDHEN, SYDVKM. CDR3 length equals 14 residues. The CDR3 region is CASSRMGGNQPQHF. DNA of the CDR3: TGTGCCAGCAGTAGGATGGGGGGCAATCAGCCCCAGCATTTT.

The chain has TRBV28 and TRBJ1-4, with 9 bases that match TRBD1. Trimming removed 4 bases from V and 7 bases from J; junction bases left unmatched: 7. CDR3 length: 15 amino acids. CDR1 and CDR2 from the germline V gene are MDHEN and SYDVKM. CDR3 coding DNA: TGTGCCAGCAGTTCCCCCGACAGGGGGGGTGAAAAACTGTTTTTT. Residues: CASSSPDRGGEKLFF.

The rearrangement links TRBV28 to TRBJ1-5, with TRBD1 matching over 7 bases. Germline CDR1 MDHEN, CDR2 SYDVKM. The CDR3 has 17 residues. Losses at the gene ends were 7 bases for V and 0 bases for J; bases not matched to a gene: 12. The CDR3 loop is CASTPLAGGNSNQPQHF. For the CDR3, the DNA is TGTGCCAGCACGCCGTTGGCAGGGGGAAATAGCAATCAGCCCCAGCATTTT. The entire variable domain, with the rest obtained from reference TRBV28 and TRBJ1-5, is as follows: DVKVTQSSRYLVKRTGEKVFLECVQDMDHENMFWYRQDPGLGLRLIYFSYDVKMKEKGDIPEGYSVSREKKERFSLILESASTNQTSMYLCASTPLAGGNSNQPQHFGDGTRLSIL.

The table lists this clone with a count of one. V and J are TRBV15 and TRBJ2-1, with TRBD1 matching 12 bases. With 7 bases clipped from V and 8 bases from J, the junction kept 6 bases outside the gene matches. The CDR3 totals 14 residues. Germline CDR1 and CDR2: LNHNV and YYDKDF (reference sequence). The CDR3 DNA follows: TGTGCCACCATCCGGGACAGGGGGCTTTATGAGCAGTTCTTC. Its protein product is CATIRDRGLYEQFF. Using reference TRBV15 and TRBJ2-1 for the parts outside the CDR3, the full variable domain is DAMVIQNPRYQVTQFGKPVTLSCSQTLNHNVMYWYQQKSSQAPKLLFHYYDKDFNNEADTPDNFQSRRPNTSFCFLDIRSPGLGDTAMYLCATIRDRGLYEQFFGPGTRLTVL.

The V gene is TRBV5-1, the J gene TRBJ1-4, with D possibly matching TRBD1 (5 bases). Per germline, CDR1 SGHRS and CDR2 YFSETQ. This CDR3 has 13 amino acids. V was pared by 9 bases and J by 8 bases, with 17 bases between. CDR3 protein: CATRREGREKLFF. DNA for the CDR3: TGCGCCACCCGCCGGGAGGGGCGGGAAAAACTGTTTTTT.

The V call is TRBV29-1, the J call TRBJ1-2; 9 bases line up with TRBD1. The CDR3 covers 14 residues. Germline CDR1 is SQVTM and CDR2 is ANQGSEA. V was pared by 6 bases and J by 0 bases, with 5 bases of the junction left unmatched. CDR3 in amino acids: CSVDRGHANYGYTF. CDR3 bases: TGCAGCGTGGACAGGGGACACGCTAACTATGGCTACACCTTC.

The rearrangement joins TRBV29-1 to TRBJ2-2, with 12 bases matching TRBD2. The V gene end was trimmed by 1 base and the J gene end by 5 bases; junction bases not matched to a gene: 8. Per the germline V gene, CDR1 is SQVTM and CDR2 is ANQGSEA. The CDR3 has 17 residues. CDR3 protein: CSVEGLAGGPRTGELFF. The CDR3 DNA reads TGCAGCGTTGAAGGTCTAGCGGGAGGGCCTCGGACCGGGGAGCTGTTTTTT.

The genes are TRBV7-2 and TRBJ2-2, with D uncertain. Germline V gene lookup returns CDR1 SGHTA and CDR2 FQGNSA. CDR3 size: 12 residues. V dropped 5 bases and J dropped 8 bases, with 9 bases sitting between them. CDR3 nucleotides: TGTGCCAGCAGCCACCCGGCGGGGGAGCTGTTTTTT. Its translation is CASSHPAGELFF.

V is TRBV6-5 and J is TRBJ2-5, with D possibly being TRBD1 (6 bases). This CDR3 contains 14 residues. The germline V gene encodes CDR1 MNHEY and CDR2 SVGAGI. Trimming left V 5 bases short and J 5 bases short, with 15 bases between. The CDR3 bases are TGTGCCAGCAGTCCCCCAGGGGTTCAGGAGACCCAGTACTTC. This sequence encodes CASSPPGVQETQYF.

This chain uses TRBV28 with TRBJ1-1; 9 bases are shared with TRBD1. The germline V gene encodes CDR1 MDHEN and CDR2 SYDVKM. The CDR3 runs 16 residues. V lost 4 bases, J lost 4 bases, and 10 bases stayed unmatched. The CDR3 spells CASSWTGEVSGTEAFF. The CDR3 DNA reads as TGTGCCAGCAGTTGGACAGGGGAGGTGTCGGGCACTGAAGCTTTCTTT.

V gene TRBV6-5 combines with J gene TRBJ2-2; TRBD1 might be the D (6 bases). The germline V gene has CDR1 MNHEY and CDR2 SVGAGI. Trimming removed 6 bases from V and 6 bases from J, with 14 bases in between. The CDR3 totals 14 residues. The CDR3 bases are TGTGCCAGCAGAATTGGGACACGGGCCGGGGAGCTGTTTTTT. Its protein product is CASRIGTRAGELFF.

The V gene is TRBV15, the J gene TRBJ2-1; 12 nucleotides line up with TRBD2. CDR1 is LNHNV and CDR2 is YYDKDF in the germline V gene (reference sequence). Trimming took 1 base from V and 8 from J; bases not matched to a gene: 3. The CDR3 is made up of 15 amino acids. The CDR3 DNA is TGTGCCACCAGCAGAGGACTAGCGGGAGACCATGAGCAGTTCTTC. Translating it yields CATSRGLAGDHEQFF.

This sequence joins TRBV18 and TRBJ1-6; 10 bases map to TRBD1. V was clipped by 5 bases and J by 10 bases; unmatched bases: 5. Germline V gene data show CDR1 as KGHSH and CDR2 as LQKENI. This CDR3 has 14 residues. For the CDR3, the DNA is TGTGCCAGCTCATCGGGGACAGGGGAATCACCCCTCCACTTT. Translation gives CASSSGTGESPLHF.

This CDR3 is CASSLWELAGGPGEQYF. The DNA of the CDR3 is TGTGCCAGCAGTTTATGGGAACTAGCGGGAGGGCCAGGCGAGCAGTACTTC. The chain uses TRBV28 and TRBJ2-7, with TRBD2 matching 13 bases. The ends lost 0 bases at V and 6 bases at J; junction bases unmatched: 8. Germline V gene data show CDR1 as MDHEN and CDR2 as SYDVKM. The CDR3 runs to 17 residues.

The V and J genes are TRBV15 and TRBJ2-3; D remains ambiguous. The ends were cut back, 9 bases at V and 3 bases at J, with 13 bases in the middle. CDR3 length: 13 amino acids. Germline V lookup: CDR1 LNHNV, CDR2 YYDKDF (reference sequence). The chain's CDR3 is CATGVGNTDTQYF. The DNA of the CDR3 is TGTGCCACAGGAGTTGGGAATACAGATACGCAGTATTTT. Using reference TRBV15 and TRBJ2-3 for the parts outside the CDR3, the full variable domain is DAMVIQNPRYQVTQFGKPVTLSCSQTLNHNVMYWYQQKSSQAPKLLFHYYDKDFNNEADTPDNFQSRRPNTSFCFLDIRSPGLGDTAMYLCATGVGNTDTQYFGPGTRLTVL.

J is TRBJ1-1 and V is TRBV2; no clear D. CDR3 length equals 13 residues. V lost 1 base and J 4 bases, leaving 7 bases between the germline ends. Germline V lookup: CDR1 SNHLY, CDR2 FYNNEI. CDR3 residues: CASSEESATEAFF. The CDR3 DNA follows: TGTGCCAGCAGTGAAGAGTCAGCCACTGAAGCTTTCTTT.

The V gene is TRBV25-1, the J gene TRBJ2-2; 16 nucleotides line up with TRBD2. The V gene end was trimmed by 4 bases and the J gene end by 4 bases; junction bases not matched to a gene: 3. This CDR3 has 17 residues. CDR1 and CDR2 from the germline V gene are MGHDK and SYGVNS. The CDR3: CASSVGTSGRATGELFF. The DNA of the CDR3 is TGTGCCAGCAGTGTCGGGACTAGCGGGAGGGCCACCGGGGAGCTGTTTTTT.

The CDR3 here is CASSTPTDTQYF. As DNA, the CDR3 is TGTGCCAGCTCAACTCCCACAGATACGCAGTATTTT. The chain combines TRBV18 with TRBJ2-3; D remains unclear. Germline loops: CDR1 KGHSH, CDR2 LQKENI. The V and J ends lost 5 bases and 2 bases respectively, with 5 bases between them. The CDR3 is 12 amino acids.

The rearrangement links TRBV27 to TRBJ2-2, with no clear D. In germline, CDR1 is MNHEY, CDR2 SMNVEV (reference sequence). The CDR3 totals 13 residues. V was pared by 1 base and J by 6 bases, with 6 bases between. CDR3 coding DNA: TGTGCCAGCAGTTTATTGTCTTCCGGGGAGCTGTTTTTT. This codes for CASSLLSSGELFF.

The V gene is TRBV12-3 or TRBV12-4, the J gene TRBJ1-2; D is uncertain. The V end was cut by 4 bases, the J end by 5 bases, with 8 bases between. The CDR3 covers 12 residues. The CDR3 reads CASSWEKYGYTF. CDR3 coding DNA: TGTGCCAGCAGTTGGGAGAAATATGGCTACACCTTC.

This sequence joins TRBV7-3 and TRBJ2-7; 14 bases agree with TRBD2. The V segment lost 3 bases and the J segment 7 bases; nucleotides outside the gene matches: 11. CDR3 size: 17 residues. CDR1 is SGHTA and CDR2 is FQGTGA in the germline V gene. CDR3 sequence (DNA): TGTGCCAGCAGCTTGGGGGGACTAGCGGGAGCTTCGGGAGAGCAGTACTTC. Protein product: CASSLGGLAGASGEQYF.

This clone was counted between two and nine times. The chain employs TRBV24-1 and TRBJ2-7; TRBD1 aligns across 9 bases. The germline gives CDR1 KGHDR, CDR2 SFDVKD. J gave up 5 bases and V 3 bases, and 10 bases lay outside the gene matches. The CDR3 runs 16 residues. The CDR3 DNA reads as TGTGCCACCAGTGATGGACGGGACAGGGTAAGAGACGAGCAGTACTTC. Residues: CATSDGRDRVRDEQYF.

The chain combines TRBV30 with TRBJ1-4; D is undetermined. The CDR3 is 12 residues long. Germline values: CDR1 GTSNPN, CDR2 SVGIG (reference sequence). Trimming took 3 bases from V and 8 from J, leaving 10 bases between them. The CDR3 is CAWSPGGEKLFF. CDR3 sequence (DNA): TGTGCCTGGAGCCCGGGTGGAGAAAAACTGTTTTTT.